This T cell receptor (beta chain) is from a study of regulatory T cells in long-lasting Graves disease. Study-wide findings and caveats: Persistent disease favored TRBV28, TRBJ1-2 and TRBJ2-5. Persistent-disease Graves' patients showed less TCR diversity than new cases.

Concerning this clonotype: Its antigen is not known.

The authors built TCR beta libraries using iRepertoire HTBI primers and Arm-PCR of CDR3 regions. TCRdb re-called the multiplex PCR reads through MiXCR, storing one row per CDR3 protein. The sample includes around 460,000 distinct CDR3 sequences, about 22% of them seen just once. Per germline, CDR1 DFQATT and CDR2 SNEGSKA (reference sequence). After removal of 6 bases from V and 5 bases from J, the junction contained 10 bases not matched to a gene. The length of the CDR3 is 15 residues. This sample's time point: persistent/refractory GD, antithyroid drugs over 5 years with positive TRAb. With RNA extracted from PBMCs as input, the TCR library was made. Per American Thyroid Association guidelines, Graves' disease was diagnosed.

The receptor's source is a female donor with Graves disease. The chain links TRBV20-1 to TRBJ2-5, with 12 bases that match TRBD2. This specimen consisted of peripheral blood mononuclear cells (PBMCs), obtained when the disease was refractory, from a patient treated with antithyroid drugs. In nucleotides, the CDR3 is TGCAGTGCGCGGGCTAGCGGGGGGGCCGGGGAGACCCAGTACTTC. This codes for CSARASGGAGETQYF.